This T cell receptor (beta chain) came from a study of T cells in women clearing cervical HPV infection (dated by TCRdb to between 2017 and 2018). In terms of the full investigation: The cases were 25 women with histologically confirmed HPV16-related CIN3 or worse, and 2 of these cases were invasive cancers. Cases and controls were matched on age within five years and on year of sample collection. An exploratory proof-of-principle case-control study, nested within the Guanacaste HPV Natural History Study in Costa Rica, was conducted to compare TCR repertoires across cervical HPV16 outcomes. Controls were 25 women whose single incident HPV16 infection cleared within 12 months without precancer or cancer developing. For cases, the median interval between lesion detection and blood sampling was about 140 days, with an interquartile range of roughly 90 to 200 days. The parent cohort enrolled about 9,900 women aged 18 or older in Guanacaste, Costa Rica, in about 1993 to 1994 and followed the women for about 7 years. Because only a few women had HLA typing data, the possibility that HLA type acted as a confounder could not be ruled out. A median age of approximately 31 years was observed in cases versus more than 37 in controls, and no significant differences in baseline characteristics were found. Case blood was taken at the visit when the lesion was first identified, whereas control blood was taken when infection was no longer detected. Five blinded duplicates per group were added as quality controls, so that approximately 60 samples were obtained: approximately 50 participants and 10 replicates.

Regarding this clone: The target of this receptor is not known. The read ends 3 residues before the CDR3 terminus; that terminus is restored from the germline J gene.

Every participant had a single incident cervical HPV16 infection, and prevalent HPV16 infections were excluded. Cervical HPV DNA was detected by MY09/MY11 PCR, and genotyping was performed by dot-blot hybridization. More than 14 mL of heparinized blood were centrifuged, and the buffy coat was split into aliquots, frozen at -30 degrees C, and then kept at -80 degrees C. Genomic DNA was extracted from buffy coat specimens using QIAGEN kits. CDR1 and CDR2, per the germline V gene (reference sequence), are GTSNPN and SVGIG. The CDR3 numbers 14 residues from cysteine through phenylalanine. Only the CDR3 bases that were read are kept: 33 of them, in frame from base 1. General findings and caveats noted by the study authors: Lower TRBV6-7 relative abundance was observed in cases than in controls (about 0.099% versus 0.17%; Bonferroni P = 0.0008). T-cell numbers per sample were unknown, so richness differences could reflect varying T-cell content rather than repertoire biology. By combining richness with V gene abundances, random forest classifiers separated cases from controls with an estimated AUC of about 0.82. CIN3+ cases had significantly higher TCR repertoire richness than controls across sequencing depths, but evenness did not differ between the groups. Because of the cross-sectional design, the study could not determine whether the associations came before infection or resulted from infection, and neither effector/memory subsets nor HPV-specific T cells were isolated.

TCR beta CDR3 regions were amplified by multiplex PCR from an average of around 1,200 ng genomic DNA per sample using the immunoSEQ assay. To correct primer bias, the assay used a complete synthetic TCR repertoire to set an amplification baseline. Amplicons were sequenced on the Illumina platform. In the paper's pipeline: Sequence errors were corrected by clustering with frequency ratios and a modified nearest-neighbor algorithm, and the sequences were then analyzed in the immunoSEQ Analyzer using IMGT gene definitions. At each rarefaction depth, TCR richness and evenness were averaged across 20 rarefaction repeats, and any sample with fewer sequences than the depth was left out. Wilcoxon rank sum tests with FDR correction were used to compare V, D and J gene relative abundances between the groups. Blinded duplicates gave an intraclass correlation of roughly 96% for TCR richness and an average of around 83% across some 69 gene segments. TCRdb obtained this table from immuneACCESS and retained in-frame rearrangements with V and J assigned. These tables miss some clones; where compared with another copy, unresolved V genes account for less than half of the shortfall, and the remainder is unexplained. V, J and clone size were drawn from that table, and D and trimming were deduced from the DNA. The sample's table lists a count of approximately 30,000 clones. In total, the top ten clones hold 3.5% of the sample.

The chain joins TRBV30 to TRBJ2-3; a stretch of 9 junction bases matches TRBD2. This TCR was recovered from a woman aged 18 to 75 with a cervical HPV16 infection that either progressed to CIN3+ or cleared (not recorded which). The sample comprised blood buffy coat. The CDR3 has the sequence CAWSVAGGQETQYF. The DNA read from the CDR3 is TGTGCCTGGAGTGTAGCGGGGGGACAAGAGACG.